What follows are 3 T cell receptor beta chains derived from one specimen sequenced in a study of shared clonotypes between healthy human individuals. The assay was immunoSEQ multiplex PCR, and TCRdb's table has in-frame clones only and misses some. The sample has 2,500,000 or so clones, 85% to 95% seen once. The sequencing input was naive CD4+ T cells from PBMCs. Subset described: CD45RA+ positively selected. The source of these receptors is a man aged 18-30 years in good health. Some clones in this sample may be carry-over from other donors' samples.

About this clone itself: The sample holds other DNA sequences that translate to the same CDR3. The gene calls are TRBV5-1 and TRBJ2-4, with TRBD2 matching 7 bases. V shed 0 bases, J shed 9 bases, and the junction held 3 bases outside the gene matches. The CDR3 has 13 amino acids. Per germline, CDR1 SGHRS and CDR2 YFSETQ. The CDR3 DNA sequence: TGCGCCAGCAGCTTGGGACCGGGAGGCATTCAGTACTTC. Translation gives CASSLGPGGIQYF. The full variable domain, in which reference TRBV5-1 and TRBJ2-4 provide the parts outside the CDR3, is KAGVTQTPRYLIKTRGQQVTLSCSPISGHRSVSWYQQTPGQGLQFLFEYFSETQRNKGNFPGRFSGRQFSNSRSEMNVSTLELGDSALYLCASSLGPGGIQYFGAGTRLSVL.

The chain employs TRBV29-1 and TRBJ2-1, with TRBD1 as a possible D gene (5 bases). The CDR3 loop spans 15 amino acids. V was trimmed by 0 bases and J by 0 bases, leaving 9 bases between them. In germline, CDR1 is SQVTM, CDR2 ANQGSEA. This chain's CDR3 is CSVEDQGTSYNEQFF. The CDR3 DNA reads TGCAGCGTTGAAGATCAGGGAACCTCCTACAATGAGCAGTTCTTC.

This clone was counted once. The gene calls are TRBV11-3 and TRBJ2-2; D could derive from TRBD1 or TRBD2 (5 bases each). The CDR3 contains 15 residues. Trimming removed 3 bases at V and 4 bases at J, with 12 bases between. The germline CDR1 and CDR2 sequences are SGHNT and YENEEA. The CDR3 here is CASSLYGASTGELFF. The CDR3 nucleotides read TGTGCCAGCAGCTTGTACGGGGCTAGCACCGGGGAGCTGTTTTTT. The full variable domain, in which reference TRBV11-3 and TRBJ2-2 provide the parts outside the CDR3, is EAGVVQSPRYKIIEKKQPVAFWCNPISGHNTLYWYLQNLGQGPELLIRYENEEAVDDSQLPKDRFSAERLKGVDSTLKIQPAELGDSAVYLCASSLYGASTGELFFGEGSRLTVL.